Detailed here is one TCR beta chain. In the authors' methods: Estimation of nucleated cell counts was performed using reference gene primer amplification. Measured with immunoSEQ multiplex PCR; TCRdb has only the in-frame clones, and not every one. V and J calls and clone size are those listed in that table; D and trimming were worked out from the DNA. Seen here are about 140,000 clones, 88% observed once, and the top ten hold over 9.5%. These data are taken from a study of blood T cell repertoires in COVID-19. As for the study in general: Sites across the United States, Italy and Spain contributed samples from acute and convalescent COVID-19.

The sequencing input was peripheral blood. The TCR comes from a man in his fifties or sixties with active or convalescent COVID-19.

CDR3 residues: CSVDQGWNQPQHF. CDR3 in DNA: TGCAGCGTTGACCAGGGGTGGAATCAGCCCCAGCATTTT. The chain recombines TRBV29-1 with TRBJ1-5; perhaps TRBD1 as D (6 bases). The CDR3 has 13 amino acids. The V end was cut by 3 bases, the J end by 4 bases, with 10 bases between. Per the germline V gene, CDR1 is SQVTM and CDR2 is ANQGSEA.